The 15 T cell receptor beta chains below were found in one sample sequenced in a study of blood T cell repertoires in COVID-19 (dated by TCRdb to 2019 to 2021). The receptor library was made with the immunoSEQ multiplex PCR assay. What TCRdb holds here is the immuneACCESS table cut down to in-frame rearrangements. Part of the clones is not present; checked against another copy, under half of the missing clones reflect an unresolved V gene, and the others are unexplained. The sample data list about 130,000 clones, and around 87% of these were observed just once. Over 3.5% of the sample lies in the top ten. The sequenced sample was peripheral blood. The origin of the receptors is a woman aged 55-70 years with acute or convalescent COVID-19.

CDR3: CASSESSSEAGYGYTF. CDR3 DNA: TGCGCCAGCAGTGAGTCAAGTTCGGAAGCGGGGTATGGCTACACCTTC. V is TRBV10-2 and J is TRBJ1-2; D is ambiguous. The CDR3 contains 16 residues. V lost 0 bases, J lost 5 bases, and 16 bases lay in between. Looked up from germline, CDR1 is WSHSY and CDR2 is SAAADI.

The CDR3 nucleotides are TGTGCCAGCAGTTTATCCCCAGGGATCACTGAAGCTTTCTTT. It encodes CASSLSPGITEAFF. V usage is TRBV28 and J usage is TRBJ1-1, with a tentative D call TRBD1 (5 bases). CDR1 is MDHEN, CDR2 SYDVKM, per germline. This CDR3 contains 14 residues. V lost 1 base, J lost 4 bases, and 10 bases lay in between.

The CDR3 DNA sequence: TGTGCCAGCAGCTTACGGGAAATCGGCGTTGAAGCTTTCTTT. Its protein product is CASSLREIGVEAFF. The chain joins TRBV7-8 to TRBJ1-1, with unresolved D. The CDR3 length is 14 residues. Germline CDR1 reads SGHVS; CDR2 reads FQNEAQ. V was clipped by 2 bases and J by 7 bases, with 14 bases between them.

This clone has only one observation. Germline and junction disagree at one end, which may indicate a read error. This chain connects TRBV7-7 to TRBJ2-5; unclear D gene. Germline V gene data show CDR1 as SSHAT and CDR2 as FNYEAQ (reference sequence). The CDR3 length is 13 residues. In DNA form, the CDR3 reads TGTGCTAGCAGCTTAGCCAGCCAAGAGACCCAGTACTTC. Residues: CASSLASQETQYF.

The V gene is TRBV7-9, the J gene TRBJ1-6, with D tentatively TRBD1 (5 bases). The CDR3 runs 14 residues. The germline V and J ends were trimmed by 3 bases and 7 bases, with 10 bases remaining between them. Germline V lookup: CDR1 SEHNR, CDR2 FQNEAQ (reference sequence). In nucleotides, the CDR3 is TGTGCCAGCAGCTTCGGACAAGACAATTCACCCCTCCACTTT. It is translated as CASSFGQDNSPLHF.

Here the CDR3 reads CASSPQGAVGNQPQHF. The DNA for the CDR3 is TGTGCCAGCAGCCCCCAGGGGGCGGTTGGCAATCAGCCCCAGCATTTT. This chain joins TRBV7-9 and TRBJ1-5; 8 nucleotides line up with TRBD1. This CDR3 has 16 amino acids. Germline CDR1 reads SEHNR; CDR2 reads FQNEAQ (reference sequence). The V gene end was trimmed by 5 bases and the J gene end by 2 bases; junction bases not matched to a gene: 8.

The chain recombines TRBV19 with TRBJ2-1, with 8 bases aligning to TRBD2. J lost 8 bases, V lost 0 bases, and 12 bases had no gene match. CDR3 length: 17 residues. Germline V gene data show CDR1 as LNHDA and CDR2 as SQIVND (reference sequence). The CDR3 region is CASSIDRGGRFSHEQFF. The CDR3 DNA follows: TGTGCCAGTAGTATAGATAGGGGCGGGAGGTTTTCTCATGAGCAGTTCTTC.

The rearrangement uses TRBV27 and TRBJ2-1, with 8 bases that match TRBD2. With V trimmed by 4 bases and J by 6 bases, 11 bases remained unmatched. Germline V gene sequence: CDR1 MNHEY, CDR2 SMNVEV (reference sequence). The CDR3 spans 16 residues. The CDR3 loop is CASSSSSGSGFNEQFF. Written as DNA, the CDR3 is TGTGCCAGCAGTTCCTCAAGCGGGAGTGGTTTCAATGAGCAGTTCTTC.

A single count supports this clone. This rearrangement joins TRBV7-9 to TRBJ1-1; D not certain. The ends were cut back, 1 base at V and 0 bases at J, with 9 bases in the middle. CDR3 size: 15 residues. Germline CDR1 SEHNR, CDR2 FQNEAQ (reference sequence). The DNA of the CDR3 is TGTGCCAGCAGCTTAGGCGGAGGAATGAACACTGAAGCTTTCTTT. It translates to CASSLGGGMNTEAFF.

This chain joins TRBV6-5 and TRBJ2-7, with 9 nucleotides matching TRBD1. The V gene's germline CDR1 is MNHEY and CDR2 SVGAGI. V lost 6 bases to trimming and J lost 5 bases; unmatched junction nucleotides: 5. The CDR3 runs to 13 residues. CDR3 bases: TGTGCCAGCAGGCGACAGGGGGGCAACGAGCAGTACTTC. Its translation is CASRRQGGNEQYF.

This clone was seen a single time. V and J are TRBV6-5 and TRBJ2-3, with a possible D match to TRBD1 (6 bases). Between the trimmed V and J ends, which lost 1 base and 6 bases, there was a span of 11 bases. This CDR3 comprises 14 residues. Germline assignment: CDR1 MNHEY and CDR2 SVGAGI. CDR3 loop: CASSYLGQRDTQYF. The CDR3 nucleotides read TGTGCCAGCAGTTACTTAGGACAGAGGGATACGCAGTATTTT.

V is TRBV18 and J is TRBJ1-3; D is undetermined. Germline lookup yields CDR1 KGHSH and CDR2 LQKENI. The CDR3 is 14 amino acids. V was pared by 3 bases and J by 0 bases, with 6 bases between. The CDR3 loop reads CASSPGSSGNTIYF. CDR3 coding DNA: TGTGCCAGCTCACCCGGGAGCTCTGGAAACACCATATATTTT. Filled out from reference TRBV18 and TRBJ1-3, the complete variable domain reads NAGVMQNPRHLVRRRGQEARLRCSPMKGHSHVYWYRQLPEEGLKFMVYLQKENIIDESGMPKERFSAEFPKEGPSILRIQQVVRGDSAAYFCASSPGSSGNTIYFGEGSWLTVV.

CDR3 region: CASSSRQGRVQETQYF. The CDR3 DNA is TGCGCCAGCAGCTCCCGACAGGGGAGGGTACAAGAGACCCAGTACTTC. The chain couples TRBV5-1 to TRBJ2-5, with D tentatively TRBD1 (8 bases). CDR1 and CDR2 from the germline V gene are SGHRS and YFSETQ. V dropped 3 bases and J dropped 2 bases, with 17 bases sitting between them. The CDR3 extends over 16 amino acids.

The V gene is TRBV28, the J gene TRBJ1-4; unclear D gene. Germline V CDR1 and CDR2: MDHEN, SYDVKM. The CDR3 is 12 residues long. Trimming left V 5 bases short and J 7 bases short, with 8 bases between. The CDR3 nucleotides are TGTGCCAGCAGTCAACACCCTGAAAAACTGTTTTTT. Protein product: CASSQHPEKLFF. The entire variable domain, with the rest obtained from reference TRBV28 and TRBJ1-4, is as follows: DVKVTQSSRYLVKRTGEKVFLECVQDMDHENMFWYRQDPGLGLRLIYFSYDVKMKEKGDIPEGYSVSREKKERFSLILESASTNQTSMYLCASSQHPEKLFFGSGTQLSVL.

This clone came up once. The chain links TRBV7-9 to TRBJ1-2; D is unresolved. Trimming left V 0 bases short and J 8 bases short, with 13 bases between. This CDR3 region has 14 residues. The V gene's germline CDR1 is SEHNR and CDR2 FQNEAQ (reference sequence). Here the CDR3 reads CASSLAEGSRGYTF. Here the CDR3 DNA reads TGTGCCAGCAGCTTAGCGGAGGGATCGAGAGGCTACACCTTC.